A single sample gave rise to the 22 T cell receptor beta chains below, sequenced in a study of neurological immune-mediated disorders. TCRdb redid the calling of the 5' RACE reads with MiXCR, one entry per CDR3 protein. The sample shows tens of thousands of distinct CDR3 sequences, around a tenth of them seen only once. The specimen sequenced was PBMCs. The source of these receptors is a woman in her forties with HTLV-1-associated myelopathy (HAM/TSP).

This clonotype turned up a few times. This chain uses TRBV27 with TRBJ2-7; 7 bases match TRBD2. This CDR3 is 13 amino acids long. Germline V gene sequence: CDR1 MNHEY, CDR2 SMNVEV (reference sequence). Trimming at V came to 6 bases and at J to 2 bases, leaving 4 bases not matched to a gene. This chain's CDR3 is CASRGGLTYEQYF. CDR3 in DNA: TGTGCCAGCAGGGGGGGGTTGACCTACGAGCAGTACTTC.

There are many counts of this clonotype. V and J are TRBV5-6 and TRBJ2-2, with D uncertain. Trimming removed 4 bases at V and 6 bases at J, with 10 bases between. Germline V gene sequence: CDR1 SGHDT, CDR2 YYEEEE. There are 13 residues in the CDR3. The CDR3 DNA sequence: TGTGCCAGCAGCATAAGTTACGCCGGGGAGCTGTTTTTT. This translates into CASSISYAGELFF.

This clonotype has ten or more counts. This chain uses TRBV20-1 with TRBJ2-5, with 12 bases aligning to TRBD2. V lost 6 bases to trimming and J lost 5 bases; unmatched junction nucleotides: 10. The CDR3 sequence is 15 residues long. Germline V gives CDR1 DFQATT, CDR2 SNEGSKA (reference sequence). The CDR3 DNA sequence: TGCAGTGCACGTCTAGCGGGGGGGCCGGGGGAGACCCAGTACTTC. This codes for CSARLAGGPGETQYF.

There are many counts of this clonotype. The J gene is TRBJ2-1, the V gene TRBV14, with D possibly matching TRBD2 (6 bases). This CDR3 spans 15 amino acids. Trimming left V 4 bases short and J 5 bases short, with 15 bases between. The germline gives CDR1 SGHDN, CDR2 FVKESK. CDR3 DNA: TGTGCCAGCAGCCCGGGGGTAGACTTCCACAATGAGCAGTTCTTC. Protein sequence: CASSPGVDFHNEQFF.

This clonotype was detected many times. V and J are TRBV4-3 and TRBJ2-7; 8 nucleotides align to TRBD1. Germline CDR1 LGHNA, CDR2 YSLEER. This CDR3 region has 15 residues. V shed 1 base, J shed 3 bases, and the junction held 5 bases outside the gene matches. CDR3 residues: CASSQAYRGFYEQYF. In nucleotides, the CDR3 is TGCGCCAGCAGCCAAGCCTACAGGGGGTTCTACGAGCAGTACTTC.

At least ten counts were recorded for this clonotype. The genes are TRBV29-1 and TRBJ2-2; D is unresolved. In germline, CDR1 is SQVTM, CDR2 ANQGSEA. The ends were cut back, 1 base at V and 4 bases at J, with 7 bases in the middle. There are 13 residues in the CDR3. CDR3 region: CSVEVQSTGELFF. The CDR3 coding sequence is TGCAGCGTTGAAGTACAGTCCACCGGGGAGCTGTTTTTT.

In its sample, this clonotype was seen many times. The genes are TRBV20-1 and TRBJ2-7; 11 positions agree with TRBD2. With 6 bases clipped from V and 3 bases from J, the junction kept 10 bases outside the gene matches. The CDR3 totals 15 residues. The germline gives CDR1 DFQATT, CDR2 SNEGSKA (reference sequence). The CDR3 sequence: CSATPGLAVIYEQYF. Written as DNA, the CDR3 is TGCAGTGCCACCCCGGGACTAGCGGTGATCTACGAGCAGTACTTC.

This clonotype was seen ten or more times. J is TRBJ1-2 and V is TRBV7-8; D remains unclear. CDR3 length: 15 amino acids. V lost 6 bases, J lost 4 bases, and 18 bases lay in between. Per germline, CDR1 SGHVS and CDR2 FQNEAQ. The CDR3: CASSREASSAYGYTF. CDR3 sequence (DNA): TGTGCCAGCAGTCGTGAGGCGTCTTCAGCCTATGGCTACACCTTC.

This clonotype was found many times. The chain joins TRBV12-3 or TRBV12-4 to TRBJ2-2, with a weak D call TRBD1 (6 bases). V was clipped by 3 bases and J by 5 bases, with 13 bases between them. The CDR3 is made up of 15 amino acids. CDR3 coding DNA: TGTGCCAGCAGTTTGGTCGTGAGGGGGACCGGGGAGCTGTTTTTT. Translated, it gives CASSLVVRGTGELFF.

This clonotype has at least ten counts. In nucleotides, the CDR3 is TGTGCCAGCAGCAGGACAGGGGGGATGGGTCAGCCCCAGCATTTT. It is translated as CASSRTGGMGQPQHF. The V gene is TRBV7-2, the J gene TRBJ1-5, with 10 bases identical to TRBD1. This CDR3 spans 15 amino acids. With 5 bases clipped from V and 6 bases from J, the junction kept 7 bases outside the gene matches. CDR1 SGHTA and CDR2 FQGNSA come from the germline V gene.

This clonotype came up many times. This sequence joins TRBV20-1 and TRBJ1-6; the D gene is possibly TRBD1 (6 bases). CDR1 and CDR2 from the germline V gene are DFQATT and SNEGSKA (reference sequence). This CDR3 spans 13 amino acids. Trimming removed 5 bases from V and 3 bases from J, with 8 bases in between. The CDR3 DNA reads as TGCAGTGCTTTGGACAGCTATAATTCACCCCTCCACTTT. It translates to CSALDSYNSPLHF.

This clonotype was recorded many times. The chain has TRBV9 and TRBJ2-7; D perhaps matches TRBD2 (6 bases). Germline V lookup: CDR1 SGDLS, CDR2 YYNGEE. The CDR3 has 18 amino acids. V lost 0 bases, J lost 2 bases, and 21 bases lay in between. CDR3: CASSVGWNGGPSPYEQYF. CDR3 in DNA: TGTGCCAGCAGCGTAGGATGGAATGGAGGGCCCTCCCCCTACGAGCAGTACTTC.

This clonotype was detected many times. The chain links TRBV5-1 to TRBJ2-2, with no clear D. V was clipped by 3 bases and J by 2 bases, with 8 bases between them. Per the germline V gene, CDR1 is SGHRS and CDR2 is YFSETQ. This CDR3 is 14 amino acids long. The CDR3 spells CASSSIYNTGELFF. The CDR3 nucleotides are TGCGCCAGCAGCTCAATCTACAACACCGGGGAGCTGTTTTTT.

As concerns this clonotype: One base away lies a much larger clone, so this may be a sequencing read error. The rearrangement links TRBV20-1 to TRBJ2-1, with TRBD2 matching 7 bases. Germline-derived CDR1 and CDR2 are DFQATT and SNEGSKA (reference sequence). The trim removed 3 bases at V and 10 bases at J, leaving 9 bases unmatched. The CDR3 totals 13 residues. The CDR3 is CSASGLEGREQFF. The CDR3, as DNA: TGCAGTGCTAGTGGACTAGAGGGCAGGGAGCAGTTCTTC.

This clonotype was recorded a few times. This may come from a read error, since a much larger clone is one base off. The V gene is TRBV20-1, the J gene TRBJ2-3; D could derive from TRBD1 or TRBD2 (6 bases each). The CDR3 spans 10 residues. The germline V gene encodes CDR1 DFQATT and CDR2 SNEGSKA (reference sequence). Trimming left V 6 bases short and J 7 bases short, with 8 bases between. CDR3 nucleotides: TGCAGTGCGGGGGGCCATACGCAGTATTTT. This encodes CSAGGHTQYF.

This clonotype has a count of ten or more. The J gene is TRBJ2-1, the V gene TRBV5-1; 7 nucleotides match TRBD2. Germline CDR1 is SGHRS and CDR2 is YFSETQ. This CDR3 comprises 15 residues. V lost 4 bases, J lost 1 base, and 5 bases stayed unmatched. The CDR3 region is CASSIVAGSYNEQFF. The CDR3, as DNA: TGCGCCAGCAGCATTGTAGCGGGTTCCTACAATGAGCAGTTCTTC. Full variable domain (outside the CDR3, taken from reference TRBV5-1 and TRBJ2-1): KAGVTQTPRYLIKTRGQQVTLSCSPISGHRSVSWYQQTPGQGLQFLFEYFSETQRNKGNFPGRFSGRQFSNSRSEMNVSTLELGDSALYLCASSIVAGSYNEQFFGPGTRLTVL.

Many counts were recorded for this clonotype. V gene TRBV5-1 combines with J gene TRBJ1-4, with D possibly TRBD1 on 6 matching bases. Germline CDR1 and CDR2: SGHRS and YFSETQ. Trimming took off 5 bases at V and 6 bases at J, with 17 bases between the two ends. This CDR3 is 15 amino acids long. The CDR3: CASSADGQKYEKLFF. CDR3 nucleotide sequence: TGCGCCAGCAGTGCAGATGGACAGAAATATGAAAAACTGTTTTTT.

This clonotype was recorded at least ten times. The DNA of the CDR3 is TGCGCCAGCAGCTTTGGGGGGTCAACCGTGAACACTGAAGCTTTCTTT. Its translation is CASSFGGSTVNTEAFF. The chain recombines TRBV5-1 with TRBJ1-1, with D tentatively TRBD1 (5 bases). V dropped 2 bases and J dropped 0 bases, with 14 bases sitting between them. This CDR3 is 16 amino acids long. Germline V gene lookup returns CDR1 SGHRS and CDR2 YFSETQ.

There are many counts of this clonotype. V gene TRBV4-1 combines with J gene TRBJ1-2, with a tentative D call TRBD1 (5 bases). Germline V gene lookup returns CDR1 MGHRA and CDR2 YSYEKL. V was trimmed by 1 base and J by 2 bases, leaving 14 bases between them. The CDR3 is 16 residues long. This chain's CDR3 is CASSQGVTGYNYGYTF. The CDR3 DNA is TGCGCCAGCAGCCAAGGTGTTACAGGTTACAACTATGGCTACACCTTC.

Ten or more counts support this clonotype. The V call is TRBV5-1, the J call TRBJ2-1; D unclear. The CDR3 length is 13 residues. Germline V gives CDR1 SGHRS, CDR2 YFSETQ. V was trimmed by 4 bases and J by 6 bases, leaving 11 bases between them. CDR3 DNA: TGCGCCAGCAGCCCGGACCCATCCAATGAGCAGTTCTTC. It encodes CASSPDPSNEQFF. Filled out from reference TRBV5-1 and TRBJ2-1, the complete variable domain reads KAGVTQTPRYLIKTRGQQVTLSCSPISGHRSVSWYQQTPGQGLQFLFEYFSETQRNKGNFPGRFSGRQFSNSRSEMNVSTLELGDSALYLCASSPDPSNEQFFGPGTRLTVL.

Notes on this clonotype: A much larger clone lies one base from this, so it may be a read error. DNA for the CDR3: TGTGCCAGCAGCCCATTGACAGGCTTGAACAATGAAGCTTTCTTT. It yields the protein CASSPLTGLNNEAFF. V gene TRBV14 combines with J gene TRBJ1-1; D may be TRBD1 (6 bases). The length of the CDR3 is 15 residues. Germline V lookup: CDR1 SGHDN, CDR2 FVKESK. The full variable domain, its missing parts supplied by reference TRBV14 and TRBJ1-1, is EAGVTQFPSHSVIEKGQTVTLRCDPISGHDNLYWYRRVMGKEIKFLLHFVKESKQDESGMPNNRFLAERTGGTYSTLKVQPAELEDSGVYFCASSPLTGLNNEAFFGQGTRLTVV.

This clonotype was counted at least ten times. This chain links TRBV5-6 with TRBJ2-7, with TRBD2 matching 12 bases. V was pared by 5 bases and J by 6 bases, with 9 bases of the junction left unmatched. Germline V gene data show CDR1 as SGHDT and CDR2 as YYEEEE. The CDR3 totals 15 residues. CDR3 in DNA: TGTGCCAGCAGACCTAGCGGGGGGGCCACGGGCGAGCAGTACTTC. It translates to CASRPSGGATGEQYF.